A single sample is the source of the 30 T cell receptor beta chains below, sequenced in a study of blood T cell repertoires in COVID-19. The method was immunoSEQ multiplex PCR; TCRdb's version includes in-frame clones alone and lacks a portion of them. The profile shows about 56,000 clones, around 80% of them singletons. Sequencing input: peripheral blood. These receptors were collected from a woman older than 75 with acute or convalescent COVID-19.

The chain has TRBV7-9 and TRBJ1-6; D call uncertain. The CDR3 runs 14 residues. The germline V gene encodes CDR1 SEHNR and CDR2 FQNEAQ (reference sequence). With 8 bases removed from V and 7 bases from J, the gap between germline ends came to 15 bases. CDR3 in DNA: TGTGCCAGCGGACGGGATCCCTTAAATTCACCCCTCCACTTT. It yields the protein CASGRDPLNSPLHF. The full variable domain, rest sourced from reference TRBV7-9 and TRBJ1-6, is DTGVSQNPRHKITKRGQNVTFRCDPISEHNRLYWYRQTLGQGPEFLTYFQNEAQLEKSRLLSDRFSAERPKGSFSTLEIQRTEQGDSAMYLCASGRDPLNSPLHFGNGTRLTVT.

This rearrangement joins TRBV30 to TRBJ1-1; D uncertain. This CDR3 has 12 amino acids. V gave up 3 bases and J gave up 1 base, with 6 bases separating them. CDR1 is GTSNPN and CDR2 is SVGIG in the germline V gene (reference sequence). Written as DNA, the CDR3 is TGTGCCTGGAGGGAGGCGAACACTGAAGCTTTCTTT. Translated: CAWREANTEAFF.

This chain connects TRBV6-5 to TRBJ1-6; tentatively, D is TRBD1 (5 bases). The CDR3 consists of 15 residues. Trimming took off 5 bases at V and 4 bases at J, with 12 bases between the two ends. Per germline, CDR1 MNHEY and CDR2 SVGAGI. Here the CDR3 DNA reads TGTGCCAGCAGTCCGCAGGGAACATATAATTCACCCCTCCACTTT. Translation: CASSPQGTYNSPLHF.

This clone is a singleton in its sample. The V gene is TRBV7-6, the J gene TRBJ2-2, with 12 bases matching TRBD2. From germline, CDR1 is SGHVS and CDR2 FNYEAQ. The J segment lost 7 bases and the V segment lost 6 bases, leaving 12 bases of the junction unmatched. CDR3 length equals 17 residues. The CDR3 spells CASRPLLAGGQNGELFF. The CDR3 nucleotides read TGTGCCAGCAGGCCACTACTAGCGGGGGGTCAGAACGGGGAGCTGTTTTTT.

The rearrangement uses TRBV5-6 and TRBJ1-2; TRBD1 is a possible D gene (5 bases). The V end lost 0 bases, the J end lost 2 bases, and 11 bases lay between the germline ends. CDR1 is SGHDT and CDR2 is YYEEEE in the germline V gene. The CDR3 sequence is 15 residues long. The chain's CDR3 is CASSLAGTSNYGYTF. The CDR3 nucleotides read TGTGCCAGCAGCTTGGCTGGGACTTCGAACTATGGCTACACCTTC.

V and J are TRBV5-1 and TRBJ2-7, with 9 nucleotides matching TRBD1. This CDR3 region has 14 residues. Germline CDR1 and CDR2: SGHRS and YFSETQ. J lost 7 bases, V lost 4 bases, and 9 bases had no gene match. For the CDR3, the DNA is TGCGCCAGCAGCGTAGGACAGGGGATAGGAGAGCAGTACTTC. Encoded protein: CASSVGQGIGEQYF.

This clone appeared a few times. The J gene is TRBJ2-2, the V gene TRBV5-6; D remains ambiguous. The CDR3 has 16 residues. V was cut by 1 base and J by 6 bases, with 16 bases left in between. Germline CDR1 and CDR2: SGHDT and YYEEEE. The CDR3 region is CASSLPPGYQPGELFF. The CDR3, as DNA: TGTGCCAGCAGCTTGCCCCCAGGATACCAGCCCGGGGAGCTGTTTTTT.

The table lists this clone with a count of one. The chain carries TRBV3-1 (or the pseudogene TRBV3-2) and TRBJ1-6; 9 bases fit TRBD1. CDR1 LGHDT and CDR2 YNNKEL come from the germline V gene (reference sequence). The CDR3 spans 15 residues. Losses at the gene ends were 3 bases for V and 9 bases for J; bases not matched to a gene: 6. The CDR3 loop is CASSHVPGQGSPLHF. For the CDR3, the DNA is TGTGCCAGCAGCCATGTCCCGGGACAGGGTTCACCCCTCCACTTT.

The V gene is TRBV7-2, the J gene TRBJ2-6; weak D call: TRBD1 (6 bases). CDR3 length equals 19 residues. Germline values: CDR1 SGHTA, CDR2 FQGNSA. V lost 4 bases and J 0 bases, leaving 19 bases between the germline ends. The CDR3 region has the DNA TGTGCCAGCAGCTCCCAACAGGGCCTAAGAAGCTCTGGGGCCAACGTCCTGACTTTC. Translating it yields CASSSQQGLRSSGANVLTF.

This clone turned up a few times. The chain couples TRBV12-3 or TRBV12-4 to TRBJ2-1, with a weak D call TRBD2 (6 bases). Trimming shortened V by 6 bases and J by 7 bases, and 10 bases separated the two germline ends. This CDR3 has 12 amino acids. The CDR3: CASSSAGNEQFF. CDR3 bases: TGTGCCAGCAGCTCCGCGGGGAATGAGCAGTTCTTC.

This clone has more than one count but fewer than ten. The chain joins TRBV3-1 (or the pseudogene TRBV3-2) to TRBJ1-4; possible D gene TRBD1, 5 bases. The length of the CDR3 is 15 residues. The germline V gene encodes CDR1 LGHDT and CDR2 YNNKEL (reference sequence). Trimming cost V 4 bases and J 2 bases, with 11 bases left between them. The CDR3 nucleotides are TGTGCCAGCAGCCGAACACAGGACACTAATGAAAAACTGTTTTTT. This sequence encodes CASSRTQDTNEKLFF.

The chain uses TRBV9 and TRBJ1-6; no reliable D call. Germline lookup yields CDR1 SGDLS and CDR2 YYNGEE. The CDR3 runs to 14 residues. V was trimmed by 3 bases and J by 7 bases, leaving 11 bases between them. CDR3 residues: CASSARIGNSPLHF. CDR3 nucleotides: TGTGCCAGCAGCGCCAGGATCGGCAATTCACCCCTCCACTTT.

The gene calls are TRBV18 and TRBJ1-3; no firm D call. This CDR3 contains 16 residues. Germline CDR1 is KGHSH and CDR2 is LQKENI. Trimming shortened V by 2 bases and J by 0 bases, and 11 bases separated the two germline ends. CDR3 amino acids: CASSPGTEFSGNTIYF. CDR3 nucleotides: TGTGCCAGCTCACCAGGAACAGAGTTCTCTGGAAACACCATATATTTT.

This chain uses TRBV7-9 with TRBJ1-2; TRBD1 agrees at 8 bases. The germline V gene has CDR1 SEHNR and CDR2 FQNEAQ (reference sequence). CDR3 length equals 13 residues. Trimming at V came to 5 bases and at J to 7 bases, leaving 6 bases not matched to a gene. The CDR3 DNA reads as TGTGCCAGCAGCCCGGGACAGGTAGCTGGCTACACCTTC. This encodes CASSPGQVAGYTF.

The J gene is TRBJ1-4, the V gene TRBV2; perhaps TRBD1 as D (5 bases). Deletions cut 5 bases from V and 0 bases from J, with 10 bases between. CDR3 size: 15 residues. Germline CDR1 reads SNHLY; CDR2 reads FYNNEI. CDR3: CASSLTGATNEKLFF. CDR3 DNA sequence: TGTGCCAGCAGTTTAACAGGAGCAACTAATGAAAAACTGTTTTTT.

The rearrangement joins TRBV6-4 to TRBJ1-1, with D unclear. V dropped 6 bases and J dropped 1 base, with 9 bases sitting between them. This CDR3 comprises 13 residues. The germline V gene encodes CDR1 MRHNA and CDR2 SNTAGT. In DNA form, the CDR3 reads TGTGCCAGCAGAATGGGCGCGAACACTGAAGCTTTCTTT. It is translated as CASRMGANTEAFF.

V usage is TRBV29-1 and J usage is TRBJ2-1, with TRBD2 as a possible D gene (5 bases). The CDR3 runs 14 residues. Germline assignment: CDR1 SQVTM and CDR2 ANQGSEA. Deletions cut 2 bases from V and 4 bases from J, with 12 bases between. The CDR3 DNA reads TGCAGCGTTGAACCCACTAGTGGGTACAATGAGCAGTTCTTC. It yields the protein CSVEPTSGYNEQFF.

This clone was counted once. This rearrangement joins TRBV5-1 to TRBJ1-6; the D gene is possibly TRBD1 (5 bases). The CDR3 covers 15 residues. Germline V gene lookup returns CDR1 SGHRS and CDR2 YFSETQ. V gave up 1 base and J gave up 10 bases, with 15 bases separating them. The CDR3 sequence: CASSLYSGRESPLHF. For the CDR3, the DNA is TGCGCCAGCAGCTTGTATTCAGGGAGGGAATCACCCCTCCACTTT.

The rearrangement uses TRBV10-1 and TRBJ2-7; 9 bases match TRBD1. V lost 0 bases and J lost 3; bases outside the gene matches: 12. The germline V gene has CDR1 WNHNN and CDR2 SYGVQD (reference sequence). The CDR3 extends over 18 amino acids. This chain's CDR3 is CASSESGMHRGLHYEQYF. CDR3 DNA: TGCGCCAGCAGTGAGTCTGGAATGCACAGGGGGCTCCACTACGAGCAGTACTTC.

V is TRBV5-1 and J is TRBJ2-4, with D unresolved. The CDR3 has 13 amino acids. The germline CDR1 and CDR2 sequences are SGHRS and YFSETQ. Trimming took 0 bases from V and 5 from J, leaving 6 bases between them. The CDR3 nucleotides are TGCGCCAGCAGCTTGGAGGCGGAAAACATTCAGTACTTC. This encodes CASSLEAENIQYF.

V is TRBV12-5 and J is TRBJ2-7; TRBD1 matches at 11 bases. Germline CDR1 is LGHNT and CDR2 is FRNRAP. V shed 4 bases and J 2 bases; nucleotides not matched to a gene: 1. The length of the CDR3 is 14 residues. CDR3 in DNA: TGTGCTAGTGGTTCGGGACAGGGGGCCTACGAGCAGTACTTC. This encodes CASGSGQGAYEQYF.

The rearrangement links TRBV7-2 to TRBJ2-3; D is unclear. In germline, CDR1 is SGHTA, CDR2 FQGNSA. Trimming removed 1 base from V and 1 base from J, with 9 bases in between. CDR3 length: 15 residues. CDR3 nucleotides: TGTGCCAGCAGCTTAGACAGACCCGGCACAGATACGCAGTATTTT. It specifies CASSLDRPGTDTQYF.

The chain has TRBV11-2 and TRBJ2-2, with a weak D call TRBD1 (5 bases). The germline V and J ends were trimmed by 6 bases and 9 bases, with 17 bases remaining between them. CDR3 length: 14 amino acids. CDR1 and CDR2 (germline): SGHAT, FQNNGV. The CDR3 sequence: CASSPYRTNRELFF. The DNA for the CDR3 is TGTGCCAGCAGTCCATATCGGACAAACCGGGAGCTGTTTTTT.

The rearrangement joins TRBV5-1 to TRBJ2-1; TRBD2 aligns across 11 bases. J was trimmed by 7 bases and V by 7 bases; bases with no gene match: 7. This CDR3 spans 14 amino acids. Per germline, CDR1 SGHRS and CDR2 YFSETQ. CDR3 sequence reads: CASCSGGAWNEQFF. The CDR3 region has the DNA TGCGCCAGCTGTAGCGGGGGGGCCTGGAATGAGCAGTTCTTC.

The gene calls are TRBV3-1 (or the pseudogene TRBV3-2) and TRBJ1-1, with D possibly being TRBD1 (5 bases). V lost 0 bases to trimming and J lost 5 bases, with 13 bases between them. CDR3 length: 15 residues. Germline V CDR1 and CDR2: LGHDT, YNNKEL (reference sequence). CDR3 coding DNA: TGTGCCAGCAGCCAAGATAACAGGCCACGGACTGAAGCTTTCTTT. It yields the protein CASSQDNRPRTEAFF.

The chain carries TRBV11-2 and TRBJ1-1, with 8 bases matching TRBD1. This CDR3 comprises 13 residues. From germline, CDR1 is SGHAT and CDR2 FQNNGV. Trimming took 2 bases from V and 10 from J; bases not matched to a gene: 6. CDR3 sequence: CASSLRTTGGAFF. CDR3 nucleotide sequence: TGTGCCAGCAGCTTAAGAACTACAGGGGGAGCTTTCTTT.

The chain carries TRBV7-9 and TRBJ1-2, with D perhaps matching TRBD1 (5 bases). Per germline, CDR1 SEHNR and CDR2 FQNEAQ (reference sequence). CDR3 length: 12 residues. The V and J ends lost 1 base and 8 bases respectively, with 8 bases between them. CDR3 residues: CASSLEGFGYTF. DNA of the CDR3: TGTGCCAGCAGCTTAGAGGGGTTCGGCTACACCTTC.

V is TRBV9 and J is TRBJ1-1; TRBD1 might be the D (5 bases). Looked up from germline, CDR1 is SGDLS and CDR2 is YYNGEE. This CDR3 contains 13 residues. Trimming took off 4 bases at V and 5 bases at J, with 12 bases between the two ends. CDR3 in amino acids: CASSRRGGTEAFF. In DNA form, the CDR3 reads TGTGCCAGCAGCCGGAGGGGAGGAACTGAAGCTTTCTTT.

The gene calls are TRBV24-1 and TRBJ2-7, with TRBD1 identical over 8 bases. The junction had 6 bases not matched to a gene; V was cut back by 5 bases and J by 4 bases. Germline-derived CDR1 and CDR2 are KGHDR and SFDVKD. The CDR3 runs to 14 residues. The CDR3: CATSGAGGQYEQYF. The DNA of the CDR3 is TGTGCCACCAGTGGTGCAGGGGGCCAGTACGAGCAGTACTTC.

The chain has TRBV5-1 and TRBJ2-5; D unclear. V dropped 0 bases and J dropped 1 base, with 7 bases sitting between them. The CDR3 is 14 residues long. The germline CDR1 and CDR2 sequences are SGHRS and YFSETQ. The CDR3 reads CASSLGGSQETQYF. CDR3 DNA sequence: TGCGCCAGCAGCTTGGGTGGCAGCCAAGAGACCCAGTACTTC.